These 18 T cell receptor beta chains share one sample of origin, sequenced in a study of blood T cell repertoires in COVID-19. Here immunoSEQ multiplex PCR was the method, and the copy in TCRdb shows in-frame clones only, minus some. In the table there are roughly 200,000 clones, over 75% of which are singletons. Sequenced sample: peripheral blood. These receptors all stem from a woman aged 40 to 55 who had recovered from COVID-19.

The sample holds one count of this clone. The rearrangement joins TRBV7-2 to TRBJ2-7; 7 bases map to TRBD1. CDR1 is SGHTA and CDR2 is FQGNSA in the germline V gene. Unmatched junction bases numbered 4, after V lost 4 bases and J lost 4 bases. CDR3 length: 13 amino acids. In nucleotides, the CDR3 is TGTGCCAGCAGCTACCCAGGGGGTTACGAGCAGTACTTC. Translated, it gives CASSYPGGYEQYF.

V gene TRBV30 combines with J gene TRBJ2-5; TRBD2 is a possible D gene (6 bases). Per the germline V gene, CDR1 is GTSNPN and CDR2 is SVGIG (reference sequence). The V and J ends lost 2 bases and 5 bases respectively, with 9 bases between them. The CDR3 loop spans 12 amino acids. The CDR3 bases are TGTGCCTGGAGTACCAGCGGGGAGACCCAGTACTTC. It codes for CAWSTSGETQYF.

This chain uses TRBV30 with TRBJ2-7; D gene uncertain. The CDR3 loop spans 12 amino acids. V dropped 7 bases and J dropped 2 bases, with 12 bases sitting between them. The germline CDR1 and CDR2 sequences are GTSNPN and SVGIG (reference sequence). CDR3 protein: CASVEETYEQYF. The CDR3 region has the DNA TGTGCCTCGGTAGAAGAGACCTACGAGCAGTACTTC.

The CDR3 loop reads CAWNQGMNTEAFF. CDR3 DNA sequence: TGTGCCTGGAATCAGGGAATGAACACTGAAGCTTTCTTT. The chain employs TRBV30 and TRBJ1-1; maybe TRBD1 (5 bases). Germline CDR1 reads GTSNPN; CDR2 reads SVGIG (reference sequence). CDR3 length: 13 residues. The V and J ends lost 4 bases and 0 bases respectively, with 9 bases between them.

This sequence joins TRBV6-2 or TRBV6-3 and TRBJ1-5, with 9 bases aligning to TRBD1. Germline V gene data show CDR1 as MNHEY and CDR2 as SVGEGT. CDR3 size: 15 residues. With 4 bases clipped from V and 5 bases from J, the junction kept 6 bases outside the gene matches. In DNA, the CDR3 is TGTGCCAGCAGTTCGGGGACAGGGAACCATCAGCCCCAGCATTTT. Protein: CASSSGTGNHQPQHF.

The chain carries TRBV18 and TRBJ2-3; D call uncertain. This CDR3 is built from 12 residues. V lost 6 bases and J 5 bases, leaving 9 bases between the germline ends. CDR1 and CDR2 from the germline V gene are KGHSH and LQKENI. CDR3 nucleotides: TGTGCCAGCTCCCCTGTCGGAGATACGCAGTATTTT. Translated, it gives CASSPVGDTQYF.

V gene TRBV18 combines with J gene TRBJ1-1, with TRBD1 as a possible D gene (6 bases). Trimming removed 2 bases at V and 4 bases at J, with 11 bases between. The germline V gene encodes CDR1 KGHSH and CDR2 LQKENI. The CDR3 runs to 14 residues. The DNA of the CDR3 is TGTGCCAGCTCACCAGCGTCCAGGGGCACTGAAGCTTTCTTT. Protein: CASSPASRGTEAFF.

V is TRBV18 and J is TRBJ2-3; D is unclear. This CDR3 is built from 13 residues. Germline CDR1 KGHSH, CDR2 LQKENI. V lost 1 base and J 3 bases, leaving 5 bases between the germline ends. The chain's CDR3 is CASSPRLTDTQYF. The CDR3, as DNA: TGTGCCAGCTCACCACGACTGACAGATACGCAGTATTTT.

The J gene is TRBJ2-5, the V gene TRBV15, with a tentative D call TRBD1 (6 bases). Germline values: CDR1 LNHNV, CDR2 YYDKDF (reference sequence). V lost 0 bases to trimming and J lost 4 bases, with 15 bases between them. The CDR3 runs 16 residues. CDR3 region: CATSRDGGLGGETQYF. The CDR3 DNA reads as TGTGCCACCAGCAGAGATGGCGGGCTAGGGGGAGAGACCCAGTACTTC.

The rearrangement links TRBV27 to TRBJ2-1; TRBD1 is a possible D gene (5 bases). This CDR3 is built from 15 residues. The germline gives CDR1 MNHEY, CDR2 SMNVEV (reference sequence). Trimming took off 5 bases at V and 4 bases at J, with 15 bases between the two ends. The CDR3 here is CASSLGTGGYNEQFF. The CDR3 region has the DNA TGTGCCAGCAGTCTTGGTACAGGTGGTTACAATGAGCAGTTCTTC.

This sequence joins TRBV30 and TRBJ1-3; maybe TRBD1 (6 bases). With 7 bases removed from V and 0 bases from J, the gap between germline ends came to 10 bases. The germline V gene encodes CDR1 GTSNPN and CDR2 SVGIG (reference sequence). The CDR3 runs 13 residues. In DNA, the CDR3 is TGTGCCTACGGACAGCTCTCTGGAAACACCATATATTTT. Protein: CAYGQLSGNTIYF.

This clone was seen only a few times. The chain combines TRBV2 with TRBJ2-1, with D maybe TRBD1 (5 bases). The V end was cut by 2 bases, the J end by 3 bases, with 8 bases between. There are 14 residues in the CDR3. Germline V lookup: CDR1 SNHLY, CDR2 FYNNEI. The CDR3 spells CASSERQGYNEQFF. The CDR3 DNA reads TGTGCCAGCAGTGAAAGGCAGGGCTACAATGAGCAGTTCTTC.

This chain links TRBV21-1 with TRBJ2-1; the DNA was not used to check the table's D call, TRBD2. TRBV21-1 is a pseudogene. The CDR3 sequence is 13 residues long. DNA of the CDR3: TGTGCCAGCAGCAAGCGGCACCGCAATGAGCAGTTCTTC. Its protein is CASSKRHRNEQFF.

The CDR3 DNA sequence: TGTGCCAGCAGCGAGGGGGGGGGCCCTCAGCCCCAGCATTTT. Residues: CASSEGGGPQPQHF. The chain employs TRBV9 and TRBJ1-5, with a weak D call TRBD1 (6 bases). Germline assignment: CDR1 SGDLS and CDR2 YYNGEE. V was cut by 3 bases and J by 6 bases, with 13 bases left in between. The CDR3 length is 14 residues.

This chain joins TRBV5-1 and TRBJ2-7; TRBD1 matches at 7 bases. Germline trimming cut 5 bases from V and 1 base from J; bases unmatched to any gene: 6. The CDR3 has 14 amino acids. Germline CDR1 is SGHRS and CDR2 is YFSETQ. CDR3 coding DNA: TGCGCCAGCAGAACTCCGGGACAGTCCTACGAGCAGTACTTC. Residues: CASRTPGQSYEQYF.

V and J are TRBV7-3 and TRBJ2-5; no firm D call. The V gene lost 4 bases and the J gene lost 5 bases, with 14 bases spanning the gap. The CDR3 runs 14 residues. Germline values: CDR1 SGHTA, CDR2 FQGTGA. The CDR3 DNA is TGTGCCAGCAGCTCCAATGGGCAGGCCGAGACCCAGTACTTC. This encodes CASSSNGQAETQYF.

This clone came up once. The V gene is TRBV19, the J gene TRBJ2-7, with D perhaps TRBD1 (6 bases). Germline V gene sequence: CDR1 LNHDA, CDR2 SQIVND (reference sequence). Deletions cut 5 bases from V and 6 bases from J, with 14 bases between. The CDR3 extends over 13 amino acids. This CDR3 is CASSRTVGAEQYF. CDR3 bases: TGTGCCAGTAGTCGGACAGTCGGGGCCGAGCAGTACTTC.

This chain uses TRBV4-3 with TRBJ2-7, with D tentatively TRBD1 (5 bases). The CDR3 runs to 13 residues. Germline V gives CDR1 LGHNA, CDR2 YSLEER. V was shortened by 1 base and J by 3 bases, with 7 bases between the two germline ends. CDR3 sequence reads: CASSQGGSYEQYF. The CDR3 DNA follows: TGCGCCAGCAGCCAAGGGGGCAGCTACGAGCAGTACTTC.